Reported below is one TCR beta chain. This receptor's antigen is unknown. One base away there is no much larger clone; base qualities are not given. Looking up the germline V gene yields CDR1 MGHRA and CDR2 YSYEKL. V gives up 4 bases and J gives up 2 bases, and the segment between their germline ends measures 14 bases. The CDR3 numbers 15 residues from cysteine through phenylalanine. The retained sequence is limited to the CDR3, 45 bases, with the frame set at the first base. The record originates from a study of T cells after yellow fever vaccination (dated by TCRdb to about 2019). Study-level background: The SMART-Seq v4 Ultra Low Input RNA kit was used to prepare libraries from fractions with low cell numbers. To follow T-cell clones before and after both primary and booster YFV17D yellow fever vaccination, bulk TCR alpha and beta repertoires underwent longitudinal sequencing. Two healthy male donors, one aged 18 to 30 and one aged 30 to 40 years, were included in the cohort. Blood samples were taken at several timepoints before and after primary and secondary immunization, and bulk PBMC replicates and cell subsets were isolated.

What the research found in general, with its limitations: The secondary T-cell response was weaker than the primary response but faster, peaking on day 5 instead of day 15. Most clones expanded after primary vaccination (around 97% of CD4 and roughly 90% of CD8) were re-detected after the booster, suggesting that broad memory maintenance occurred. A small fraction of clonotypes showed up in both the CD4 and CD8 compartments, probably as a result of convergent recombination. The study included only a couple of donors, which limits how far the findings can be generalized. FACS-sorted repertoires could contain abundant contaminating clonotypes from the bulk population, so computational filtering was required.

The sample was run on an Illumina NovaSeq 6000. TCR cDNA was synthesized by 5'RACE template switching, through which a universal primer site and unique molecular identifiers were introduced. cDNA synthesis was primed from both the TCR alpha and TCR beta constant segments. Library amplification used two PCR steps, and the second PCR step added sample barcodes and sequencing adapters. Sequencing of the libraries was done on either Illumina HiSeq 2500 (2x100 bp) or NovaSeq (2x150 bp). On the study's bioinformatics: Reads were demultiplexed and collapsed into UMI consensus sequences with MIGEC, and V(D)J alignment was performed with MiXCR. Using edgeR on replicate PBMC samples, clonotypes were called vaccine-responding if FDR was below 0.01 and the log2 fold change was above 5 up to day 15. Each bulk clonotype was labeled CD4 or CD8 based on which sequenced repertoire, CD4 or CD8, contained the clonotype at higher abundance. TCRdb reprocessing: public reads trimmed at Q25 with fastp, clones called with MiXCR, in-frame beta chains kept. Each entry is one CDR3 protein sequence, shown with its most common DNA and genes. The V and J calls were not made by the authors but by TCRdb's processing. In all, the sample holds 150,000 to 200,000 distinct CDR3 sequences, and around 9% of those were seen once. Jointly, the top ten make up approximately 39% of the sample.

Explained via the paper, the treatment or condition label denotes: live attenuated yellow fever vaccine strain. PBMCs were isolated from peripheral blood using a standard Ficoll-Paque protocol. Dynabeads CD4 and CD8 positive selection kits were used to isolate CD4 and CD8 T-cell fractions. RNA was extracted with TriZol from bulk PBMCs, CD4 and CD8 fractions, and dextramer-positive and dextramer-negative fractions. The receptor chain draws on TRBV4-1 and TRBJ1-2, with the D gene uncertain. Sequences were derived from CD8+ T cells sorted from PBMCs, sampled 45 days after the yellow fever booster vaccination. This receptor was identified in a young man who received the YFV17D yellow fever vaccine. The CDR3 reads as follows: CASSPRDVANYGYTF. The DNA is as follows: TGCGCCAGCAGCCCCCGAGATGTGGCCAACTATGGCTACACCTTC.